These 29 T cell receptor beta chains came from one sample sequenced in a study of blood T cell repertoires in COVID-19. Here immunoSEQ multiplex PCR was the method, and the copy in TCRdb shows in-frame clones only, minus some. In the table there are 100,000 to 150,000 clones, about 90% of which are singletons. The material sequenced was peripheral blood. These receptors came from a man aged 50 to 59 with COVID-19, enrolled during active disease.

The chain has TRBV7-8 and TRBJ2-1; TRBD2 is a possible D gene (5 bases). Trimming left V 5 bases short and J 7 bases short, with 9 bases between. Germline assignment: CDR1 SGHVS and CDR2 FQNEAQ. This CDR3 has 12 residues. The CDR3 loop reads CASSLRLNEQFF. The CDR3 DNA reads TGTGCCAGCAGCCTCCGACTAAATGAGCAGTTCTTC.

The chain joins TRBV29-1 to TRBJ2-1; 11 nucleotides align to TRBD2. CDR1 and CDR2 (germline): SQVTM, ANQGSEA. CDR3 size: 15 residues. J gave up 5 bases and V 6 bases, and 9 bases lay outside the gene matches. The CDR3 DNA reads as TGCAGCGTGGCCGTAGCGGGAGGGCCTCACAATGAGCAGTTCTTC. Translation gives CSVAVAGGPHNEQFF.

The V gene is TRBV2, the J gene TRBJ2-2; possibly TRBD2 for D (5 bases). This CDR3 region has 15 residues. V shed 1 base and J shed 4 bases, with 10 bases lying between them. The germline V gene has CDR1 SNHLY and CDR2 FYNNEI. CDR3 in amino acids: CASSEVDYSTGELFF. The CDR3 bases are TGTGCCAGCAGTGAAGTTGACTATTCCACCGGGGAGCTGTTTTTT.

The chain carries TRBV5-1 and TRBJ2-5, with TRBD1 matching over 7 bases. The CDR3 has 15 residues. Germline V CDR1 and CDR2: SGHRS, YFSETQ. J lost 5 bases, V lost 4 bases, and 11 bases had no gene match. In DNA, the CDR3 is TGCGCCAGCAGCCGTTCCGGGACAGCGTTGGAGACCCAGTACTTC. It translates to CASSRSGTALETQYF.

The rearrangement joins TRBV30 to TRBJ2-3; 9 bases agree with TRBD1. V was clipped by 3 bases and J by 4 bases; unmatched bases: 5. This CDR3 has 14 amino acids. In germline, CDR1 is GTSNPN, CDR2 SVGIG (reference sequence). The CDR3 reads CAWSVTGGSDTQYF. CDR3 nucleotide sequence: TGTGCCTGGAGCGTAACAGGGGGCTCAGATACGCAGTATTTT.

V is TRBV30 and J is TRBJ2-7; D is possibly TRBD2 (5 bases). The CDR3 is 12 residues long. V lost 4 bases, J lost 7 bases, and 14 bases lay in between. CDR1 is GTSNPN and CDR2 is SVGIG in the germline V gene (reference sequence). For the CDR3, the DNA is TGTGCCTGGACTAGCAACCCGGGGGAGCAGTACGTC. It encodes CAWTSNPGEQYV.

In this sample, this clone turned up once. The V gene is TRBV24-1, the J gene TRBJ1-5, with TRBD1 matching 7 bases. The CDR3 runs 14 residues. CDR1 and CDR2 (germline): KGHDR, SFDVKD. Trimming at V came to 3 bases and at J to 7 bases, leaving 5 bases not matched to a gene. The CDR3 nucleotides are TGTGCCACCAGTGATGCACAGGGGTTACAGCCCCAGCATTTT. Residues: CATSDAQGLQPQHF.

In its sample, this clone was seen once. CDR3 sequence: CSVPSPGGASYEQYF. Written as DNA, the CDR3 is TGCAGCGTTCCCTCTCCAGGGGGCGCCTCCTACGAGCAGTACTTC. The V and J genes are TRBV29-1 and TRBJ2-7, with 8 bases fitting TRBD1. CDR3 length: 15 amino acids. J lost 0 bases, V lost 5 bases, and 9 bases had no gene match. CDR1 and CDR2 from the germline V gene are SQVTM and ANQGSEA.

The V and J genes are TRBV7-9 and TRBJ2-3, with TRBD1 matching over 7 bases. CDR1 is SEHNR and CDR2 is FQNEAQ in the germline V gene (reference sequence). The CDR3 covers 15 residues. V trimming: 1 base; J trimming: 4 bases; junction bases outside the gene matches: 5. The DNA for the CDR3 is TGTGCCAGCAGCTTAGGAGGGGGCGTTTCAGATACGCAGTATTTT. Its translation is CASSLGGGVSDTQYF. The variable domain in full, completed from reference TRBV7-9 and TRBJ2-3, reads DTGVSQNPRHKITKRGQNVTFRCDPISEHNRLYWYRQTLGQGPEFLTYFQNEAQLEKSRLLSDRFSAERPKGSFSTLEIQRTEQGDSAMYLCASSLGGGVSDTQYFGPGTRLTVL.

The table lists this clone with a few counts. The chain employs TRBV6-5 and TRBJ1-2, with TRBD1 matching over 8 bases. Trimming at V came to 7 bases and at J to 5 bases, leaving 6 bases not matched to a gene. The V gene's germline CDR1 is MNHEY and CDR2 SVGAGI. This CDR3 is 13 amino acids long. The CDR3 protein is CASKTGQVYGYTF. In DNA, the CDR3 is TGTGCCAGCAAGACGGGACAGGTGTATGGCTACACCTTC.

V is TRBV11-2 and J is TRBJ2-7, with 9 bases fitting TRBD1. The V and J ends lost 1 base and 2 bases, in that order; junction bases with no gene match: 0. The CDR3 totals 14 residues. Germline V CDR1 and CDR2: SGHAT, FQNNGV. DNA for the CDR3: TGTGCCAGCAGCTTAGGACAGGGGGCCTACGAGCAGTACTTC. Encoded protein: CASSLGQGAYEQYF.

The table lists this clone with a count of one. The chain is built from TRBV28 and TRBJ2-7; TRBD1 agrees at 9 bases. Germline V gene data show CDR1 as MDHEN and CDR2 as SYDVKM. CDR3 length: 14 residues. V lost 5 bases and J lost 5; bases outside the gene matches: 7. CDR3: CASSATGGSDEQYF. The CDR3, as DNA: TGTGCCAGCAGTGCGACAGGGGGGTCTGACGAGCAGTACTTC. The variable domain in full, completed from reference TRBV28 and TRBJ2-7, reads DVKVTQSSRYLVKRTGEKVFLECVQDMDHENMFWYRQDPGLGLRLIYFSYDVKMKEKGDIPEGYSVSREKKERFSLILESASTNQTSMYLCASSATGGSDEQYFGPGTRLTVT.

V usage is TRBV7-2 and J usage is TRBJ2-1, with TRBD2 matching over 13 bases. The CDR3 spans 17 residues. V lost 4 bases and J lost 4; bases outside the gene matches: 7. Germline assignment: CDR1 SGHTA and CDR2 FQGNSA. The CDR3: CASSSPGTSGAYNEQFF. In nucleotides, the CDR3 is TGTGCCAGCAGCTCGCCAGGGACTAGCGGGGCTTACAATGAGCAGTTCTTC. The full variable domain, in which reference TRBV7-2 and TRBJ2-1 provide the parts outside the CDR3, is GAGVSQSPSNKVTEKGKDVELRCDPISGHTALYWYRQSLGQGLEFLIYFQGNSAPDKSGLPSDRFSAERTGGSVSTLTIQRTQQEDSAVYLCASSSPGTSGAYNEQFFGPGTRLTVL.

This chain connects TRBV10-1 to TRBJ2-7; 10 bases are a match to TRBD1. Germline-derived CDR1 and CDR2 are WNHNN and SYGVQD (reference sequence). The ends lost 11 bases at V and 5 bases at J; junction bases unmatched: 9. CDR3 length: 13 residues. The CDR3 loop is CARSGTGVDEQYF. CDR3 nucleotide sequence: TGCGCCCGGTCCGGGACAGGGGTCGACGAGCAGTACTTC.

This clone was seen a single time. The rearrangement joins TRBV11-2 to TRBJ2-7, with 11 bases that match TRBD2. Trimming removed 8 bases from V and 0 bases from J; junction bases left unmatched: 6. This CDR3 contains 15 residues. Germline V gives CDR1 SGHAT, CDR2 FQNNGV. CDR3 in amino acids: CASRMGTSGSYEQYF. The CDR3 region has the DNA TGTGCCAGCCGAATGGGGACTAGCGGCTCCTACGAGCAGTACTTC.

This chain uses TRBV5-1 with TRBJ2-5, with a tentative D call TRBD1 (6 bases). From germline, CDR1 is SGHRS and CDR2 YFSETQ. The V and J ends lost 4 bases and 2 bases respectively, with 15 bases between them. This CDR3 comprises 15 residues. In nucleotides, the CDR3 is TGCGCCAGCAGCGAGGGCGTAGGGGGACAAGAGACCCAGTACTTC. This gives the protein CASSEGVGGQETQYF.

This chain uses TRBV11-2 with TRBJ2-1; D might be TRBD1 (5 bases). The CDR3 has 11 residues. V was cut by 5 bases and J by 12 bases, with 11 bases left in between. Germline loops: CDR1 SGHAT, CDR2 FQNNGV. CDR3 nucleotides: TGTGCCAGCAGCCTGGGCAGGGCGCAGTTCTTC. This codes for CASSLGRAQFF.

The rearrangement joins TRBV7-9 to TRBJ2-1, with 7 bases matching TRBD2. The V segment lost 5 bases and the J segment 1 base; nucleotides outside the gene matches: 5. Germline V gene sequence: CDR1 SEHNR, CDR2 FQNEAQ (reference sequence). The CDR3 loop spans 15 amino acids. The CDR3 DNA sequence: TGTGCCAGCAGCCAACTCGGGGGGTCCTACAATGAGCAGTTCTTC. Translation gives CASSQLGGSYNEQFF.

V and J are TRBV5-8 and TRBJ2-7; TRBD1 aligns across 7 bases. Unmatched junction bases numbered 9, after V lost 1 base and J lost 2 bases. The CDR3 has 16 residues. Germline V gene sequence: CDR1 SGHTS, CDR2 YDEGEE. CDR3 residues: CASSLNPATGTYEQYV. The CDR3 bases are TGTGCCAGCAGCTTGAACCCCGCGACAGGGACCTACGAGCAGTACGTC.

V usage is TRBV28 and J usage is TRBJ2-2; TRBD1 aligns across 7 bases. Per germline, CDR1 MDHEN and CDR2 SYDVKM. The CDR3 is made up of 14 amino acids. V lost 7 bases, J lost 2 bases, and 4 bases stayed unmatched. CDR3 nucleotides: TGTGCCAGCAAACCAGGGGGAAACACCGGGGAGCTGTTTTTT. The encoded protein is CASKPGGNTGELFF.

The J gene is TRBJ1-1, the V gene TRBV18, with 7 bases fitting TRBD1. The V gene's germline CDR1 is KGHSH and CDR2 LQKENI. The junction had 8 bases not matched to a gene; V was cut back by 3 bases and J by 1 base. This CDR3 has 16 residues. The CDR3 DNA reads TGTGCCAGCTCACCCCCCTCGACAGGGCCGAACACTGAAGCTTTCTTT. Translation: CASSPPSTGPNTEAFF.

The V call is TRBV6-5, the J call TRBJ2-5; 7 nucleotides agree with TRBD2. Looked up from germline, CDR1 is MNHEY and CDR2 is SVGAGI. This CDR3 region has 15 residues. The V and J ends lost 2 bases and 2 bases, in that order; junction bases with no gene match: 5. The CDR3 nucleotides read TGTGCCAGCAGTTACCAGCGGGGCTCACAAGAGACCCAGTACTTC. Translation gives CASSYQRGSQETQYF.

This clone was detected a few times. This CDR3 is CASSLALQDTQYF. The DNA for the CDR3 is TGTGCCAGCAGCTTAGCGTTACAGGATACGCAGTATTTT. This chain uses TRBV7-2 with TRBJ2-3; D remains ambiguous. CDR3 length: 13 amino acids. V lost 0 bases and J 6 bases, leaving 7 bases between the germline ends. Germline V gene sequence: CDR1 SGHTA, CDR2 FQGNSA.

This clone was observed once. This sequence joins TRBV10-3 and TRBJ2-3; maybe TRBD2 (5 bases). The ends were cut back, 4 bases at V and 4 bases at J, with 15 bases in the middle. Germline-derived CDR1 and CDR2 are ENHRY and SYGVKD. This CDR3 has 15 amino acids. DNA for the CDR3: TGTGCCATCAGTGGGGAGAAAGAAGTCGCAGATACGCAGTATTTT. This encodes CAISGEKEVADTQYF.

This chain's CDR3 is CASSPRDSYNSPLHF. CDR3 DNA sequence: TGTGCCAGCAGCCCACGGGACTCCTATAATTCACCCCTCCACTTT. The V call is TRBV7-8, the J call TRBJ1-6; no definite D call. V was cut by 5 bases and J by 0 bases, with 8 bases left in between. The CDR3 extends over 15 amino acids. Looked up from germline, CDR1 is SGHVS and CDR2 is FQNEAQ.

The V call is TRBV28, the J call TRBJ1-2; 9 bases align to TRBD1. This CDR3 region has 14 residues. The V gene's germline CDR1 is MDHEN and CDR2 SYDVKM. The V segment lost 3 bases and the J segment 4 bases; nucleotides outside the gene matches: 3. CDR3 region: CASSFTGGLYGYTF. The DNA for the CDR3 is TGTGCCAGCAGTTTCACAGGGGGCCTCTATGGCTACACCTTC.

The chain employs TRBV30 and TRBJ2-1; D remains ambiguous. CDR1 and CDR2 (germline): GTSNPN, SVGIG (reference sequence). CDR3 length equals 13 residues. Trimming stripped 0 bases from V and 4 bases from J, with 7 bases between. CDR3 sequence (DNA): TGTGCCTGGAGTGTAGCCCCATACAATGAGCAGTTCTTC. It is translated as CAWSVAPYNEQFF.

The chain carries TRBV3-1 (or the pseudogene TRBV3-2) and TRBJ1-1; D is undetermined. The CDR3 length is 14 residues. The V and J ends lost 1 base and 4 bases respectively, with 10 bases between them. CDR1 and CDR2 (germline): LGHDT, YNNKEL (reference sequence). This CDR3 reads CASSQVRRATEAFF. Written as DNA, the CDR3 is TGTGCCAGCAGCCAAGTGCGGAGGGCCACTGAAGCTTTCTTT.

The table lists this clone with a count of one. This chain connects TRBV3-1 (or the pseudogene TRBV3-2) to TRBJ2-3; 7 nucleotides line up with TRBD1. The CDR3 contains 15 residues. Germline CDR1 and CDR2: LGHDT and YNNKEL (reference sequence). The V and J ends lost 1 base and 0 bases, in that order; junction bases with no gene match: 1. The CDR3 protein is CASSQGTGSTDTQYF. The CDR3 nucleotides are TGTGCCAGCAGCCAAGGGACAGGTAGCACAGATACGCAGTATTTT.